One TCR beta chain is described in this entry. The antigen is undetermined. The data are from a study of OX40 agonist ivuxolimab in advanced cancers. Study overall: Enrollees could have had prior anti-PD-1, anti-PD-L1 or anti-CTLA-4 therapy, which about 42% had received. Findings and caveats of the study: Both CD4+ and CD8+ T cell populations in blood had undergone clonal expansion by week 6 at 0.1 to 3.0 mg/kg.

Unmatched junction bases numbered 11, after V lost 11 bases and J lost 0 bases. Germline CDR1 reads MNHNS; CDR2 reads SASEGT. The CDR3 is 15 residues long. TCRdb's copy holds only in-frame clones and misses some; the assay was immunoSEQ multiplex PCR. The table records 43,000 or so clones, approximately 88% of them present only once. This receptor was identified in an adult with an advanced solid tumor such as melanoma, head and neck, liver or kidney cancer. Source: CD4+ or CD8+ T cells sorted from blood, taken in a trial of the OX40 agonist ivuxolimab. The V and J genes are TRBV6-1 and TRBJ1-1; 8 nucleotides align to TRBD1. CDR3 residues: CAHSPNRGVNTEAFF. Written as DNA, the CDR3 is TGTGCCCACTCCCCGAACAGGGGGGTGAACACTGAAGCTTTCTTT.